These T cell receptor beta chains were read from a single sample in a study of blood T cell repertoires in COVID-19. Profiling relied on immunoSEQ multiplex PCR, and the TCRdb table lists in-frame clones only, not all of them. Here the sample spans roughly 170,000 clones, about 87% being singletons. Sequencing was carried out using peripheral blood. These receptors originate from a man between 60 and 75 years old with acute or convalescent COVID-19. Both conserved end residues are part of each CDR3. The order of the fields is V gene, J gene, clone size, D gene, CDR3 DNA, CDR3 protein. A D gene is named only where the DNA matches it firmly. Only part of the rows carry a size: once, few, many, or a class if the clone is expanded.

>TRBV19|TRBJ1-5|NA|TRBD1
TGTGCCAGCGGGGGGATTCAGGACAGGGGGTATCAGCCCCAGCATTTT
CASGGIQDRGYQPQHF
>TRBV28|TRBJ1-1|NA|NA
TGTGCCAGCACTCCAGGAGGGGCTCGCCATGAAGCTTTCTTT
CASTPGGARHEAFF
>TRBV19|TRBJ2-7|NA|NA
TGTGCCAGTAGTCCCGCCACCGCGTACGAGCAGTACTTC
CASSPATAYEQYF
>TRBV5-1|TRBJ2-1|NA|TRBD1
TGCGCCAGCAGCGTCGCGACAGGGCGTGAGCAGTTCTTC
CASSVATGREQFF
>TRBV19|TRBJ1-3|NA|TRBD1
TGTGCCAGTAGTCGACAGGGTTCTGGAAACACCATATATTTT
CASSRQGSGNTIYF
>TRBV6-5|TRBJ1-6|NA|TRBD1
TGTGCCAGCAGGGGACAGGGGTTCTCTTCACCCCTCCACTTT
CASRGQGFSSPLHF
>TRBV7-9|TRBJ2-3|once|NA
TGTGCCAGCAGCTTACTTAGCACAGATACGCAGTATTTT
CASSLLSTDTQYF
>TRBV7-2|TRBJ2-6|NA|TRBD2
TGTGCCAGCGACCCGGGGGGGACCAACGTCCTGACTTTC
CASDPGGTNVLTF
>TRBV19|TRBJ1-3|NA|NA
TGTGCCAGTCACTCTGGAAACACCATATATTTT
CASHSGNTIYF
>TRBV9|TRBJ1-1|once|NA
TGTGCCAGCAGTCGGGAACCGAACACTGAAGCTTTCTTT
CASSREPNTEAFF
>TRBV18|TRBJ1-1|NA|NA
TGTGCCAGCTCACCCCTTGGGGGCGAAAATGAAGCTTTCTTT
CASSPLGGENEAFF
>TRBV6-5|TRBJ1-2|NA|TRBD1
TGTGCCAGCAGTTTGGACAGGGCCTTAAACTATGGCTACACCTTC
CASSLDRALNYGYTF
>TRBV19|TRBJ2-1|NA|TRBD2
TGTGCCAGTAGAGGGGGACTAGCGGGATGGAGCTCCTACAATGAGCAGTTCTTC
CASRGGLAGWSSYNEQFF
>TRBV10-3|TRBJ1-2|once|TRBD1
TGTGCCATCAGTGAGTCCGGGTTACAGGGGGCACAGGGCTACACCTTC
CAISESGLQGAQGYTF
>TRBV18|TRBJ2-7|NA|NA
TGTGCCAGCTCCCCTCCCACTAGCTACGAGCAGTACTTC
CASSPPTSYEQYF
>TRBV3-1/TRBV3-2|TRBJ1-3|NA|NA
TGTGCCAGCAGCCAAGACGGGAGCTCTGGAAACACCATATATTTT
CASSQDGSSGNTIYF
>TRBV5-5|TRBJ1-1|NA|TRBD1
TGTGCCAGCAGCCCCGACAGGGCCGAGGACACTGAAGCTTTCTTT
CASSPDRAEDTEAFF
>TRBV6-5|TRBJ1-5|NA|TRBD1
TGTGCCAGCGCGGGACAGCGGAATCAGCCCCAGCATTTT
CASAGQRNQPQHF
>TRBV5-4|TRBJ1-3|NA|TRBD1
TGTGCCAGCAGCTACAAAACGGGACAGGCTTTCTCTGGAAACACCATATATTTT
CASSYKTGQAFSGNTIYF
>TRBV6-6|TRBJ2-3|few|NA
TGTGCCAGCAGACAAGGAGGCACTTTGGAGGATACGCAGTATTTT
CASRQGGTLEDTQYF
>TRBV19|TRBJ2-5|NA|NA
TGTGCCAGTAGTATAGCGGGAGCTCCACAAGAGACCCAGTACTTC
CASSIAGAPQETQYF
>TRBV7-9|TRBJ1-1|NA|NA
TGTGCCAGCAGCTTAGCCGGGACTACCACTGAAGCTTTCTTT
CASSLAGTTTEAFF
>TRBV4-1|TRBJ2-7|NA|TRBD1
TGCGCCAGCAGCCAAGTCCAAGGGGGCCCATACGAGCAGTACTTC
CASSQVQGGPYEQYF
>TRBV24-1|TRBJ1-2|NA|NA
TGTGCCACCAGTGATTCACCAGGGGACTATGGCTACACCTTC
CATSDSPGDYGYTF
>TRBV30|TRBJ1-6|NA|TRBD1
TGTGCCTGGGACAGGGCGAGCTCCTATAATTCACCCCTCCACTTT
CAWDRASSYNSPLHF
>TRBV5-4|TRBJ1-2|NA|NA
TGTGCCAGCAGCTCCGGGAGCTCCAACTATGGCTACACCTTC
CASSSGSSNYGYTF
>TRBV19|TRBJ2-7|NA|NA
TGTGCCAGTAGTATGAGTCAGGGAGGCGAGCAGTACTTC
CASSMSQGGEQYF
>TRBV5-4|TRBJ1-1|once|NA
TGTGCCAGCAGCTTGGAGAGGAACACTGAAGCTTTCTTT
CASSLERNTEAFF
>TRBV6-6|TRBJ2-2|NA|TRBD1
TGTGCCAGCAGCCGACAGGGGGCGAACACCGGGGAGCTGTTTTTT
CASSRQGANTGELFF
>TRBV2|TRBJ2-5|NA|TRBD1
TGTGCCAGCAGCGGGGACAGGTGGGGGGAGACCCAGTACTTC
CASSGDRWGETQYF
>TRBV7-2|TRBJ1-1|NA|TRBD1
TGTGCCAGCAGCGCGACAGGGACCACTGAAGCTTTCTTT
CASSATGTTEAFF
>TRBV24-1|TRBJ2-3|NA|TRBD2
TGTGCCACCAGTGATACCTCCCTAGCGGGGGCCACAGATACGCAGTATTTT
CATSDTSLAGATDTQYF
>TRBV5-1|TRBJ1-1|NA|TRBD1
TGCGCCAGCAGTTCGGGACAGGGGGCTCTGAGGACTGAAGCTTTCTTT
CASSSGQGALRTEAFF
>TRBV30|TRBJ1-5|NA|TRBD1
TGTGCCTGGAGTGCTCCCCGGACAGGGATCAATCAGCCCCAGCATTTT
CAWSAPRTGINQPQHF
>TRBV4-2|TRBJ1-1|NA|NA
TGTGCCAGCAGCCACCCCGGGAAGAACACTGAAGCTTTCTTT
CASSHPGKNTEAFF
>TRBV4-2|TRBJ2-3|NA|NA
TGTGCCAGCAGCCAAGTGTCGGCCTTAACGGGAGCAGATACGCAGTATTTT
CASSQVSALTGADTQYF
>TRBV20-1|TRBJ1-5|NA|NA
TGCAGTGCTAGTGATAGATCTTATAGCAATCAGCCCCAGCATTTT
CSASDRSYSNQPQHF
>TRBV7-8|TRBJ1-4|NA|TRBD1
TGTGCCAGCAGCCCTCGGACAGGGGGGAATGAAAAACTGTTTTTT
CASSPRTGGNEKLFF
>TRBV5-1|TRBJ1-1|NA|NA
TGCGCCAGCAGCCCGACAGGCATGAACACTGAAGCTTTCTTT
CASSPTGMNTEAFF
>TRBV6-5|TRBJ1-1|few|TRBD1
TGTGCCAGCAGTTATCTAAGACAGGGCCCTGAAAAAGCTTTCTTT
CASSYLRQGPEKAFF
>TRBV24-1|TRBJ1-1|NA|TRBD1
TGTGCCACCAGTGATTTACAGGGGGCTAGGGACACTGAAGCTTTCTTT
CATSDLQGARDTEAFF